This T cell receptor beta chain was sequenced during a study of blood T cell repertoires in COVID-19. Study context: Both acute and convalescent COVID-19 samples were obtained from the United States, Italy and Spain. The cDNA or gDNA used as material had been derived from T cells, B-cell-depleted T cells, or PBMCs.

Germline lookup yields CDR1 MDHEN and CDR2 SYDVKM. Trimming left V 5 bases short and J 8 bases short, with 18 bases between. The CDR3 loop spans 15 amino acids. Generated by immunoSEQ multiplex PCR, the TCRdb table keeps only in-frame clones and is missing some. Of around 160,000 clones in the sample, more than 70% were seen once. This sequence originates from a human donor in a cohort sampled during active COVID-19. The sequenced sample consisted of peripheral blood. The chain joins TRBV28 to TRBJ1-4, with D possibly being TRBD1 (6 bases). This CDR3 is CASSLEQGGQEKLFF. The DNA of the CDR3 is TGTGCCAGCAGTCTAGAACAGGGTGGGCAAGAAAAACTGTTTTTT.